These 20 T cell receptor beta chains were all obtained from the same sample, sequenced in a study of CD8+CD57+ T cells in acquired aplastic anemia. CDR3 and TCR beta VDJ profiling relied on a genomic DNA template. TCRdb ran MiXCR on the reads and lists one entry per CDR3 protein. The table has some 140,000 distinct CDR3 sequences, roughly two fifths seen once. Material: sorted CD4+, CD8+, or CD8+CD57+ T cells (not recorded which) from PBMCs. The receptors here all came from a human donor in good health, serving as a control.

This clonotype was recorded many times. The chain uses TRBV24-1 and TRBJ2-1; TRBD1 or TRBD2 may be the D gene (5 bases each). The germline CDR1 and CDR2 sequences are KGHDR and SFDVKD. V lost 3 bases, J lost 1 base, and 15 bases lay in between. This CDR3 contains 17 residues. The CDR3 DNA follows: TGTGCCACCAGTGATCGTACTAGGGGCGCATCCTACAATGAGCAGTTCTTC. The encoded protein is CATSDRTRGASYNEQFF.

The CDR3 DNA reads as TGTGCCAGCAGCTTAGACCCCGGGTCCAGCTACGAGCAGTACTTC. Amino acid sequence: CASSLDPGSSYEQYF. The chain employs TRBV7-6 and TRBJ2-7; D remains unclear. This CDR3 is 15 amino acids long. Germline V gene lookup returns CDR1 SGHVS and CDR2 FNYEAQ. V lost 1 base, J lost 3 bases, and 13 bases lay in between.

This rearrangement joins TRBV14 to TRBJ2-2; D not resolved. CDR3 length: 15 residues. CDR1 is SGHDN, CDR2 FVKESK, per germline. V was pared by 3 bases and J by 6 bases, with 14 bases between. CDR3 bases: TGTGCCAGCAGCCAGTTTAGGGTGAAGGCCGGGGAGCTGTTTTTT. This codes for CASSQFRVKAGELFF.

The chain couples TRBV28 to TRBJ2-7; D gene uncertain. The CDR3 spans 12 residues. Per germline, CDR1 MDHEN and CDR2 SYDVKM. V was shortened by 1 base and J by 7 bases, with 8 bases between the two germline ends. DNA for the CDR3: TGTGCCAGCAGTTTATCCCCCAGGGAGCAGTACTTC. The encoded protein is CASSLSPREQYF.

In DNA, the CDR3 is TGTGCCAGCTCACCAGCGCCGGGACAGGGAATAGAGGGCTACACCTTC. This gives the protein CASSPAPGQGIEGYTF. The chain carries TRBV18 and TRBJ1-2; 9 nucleotides line up with TRBD1. This CDR3 contains 16 residues. Unmatched junction bases numbered 12, after V lost 2 bases and J lost 8 bases. Germline loops: CDR1 KGHSH, CDR2 LQKENI.

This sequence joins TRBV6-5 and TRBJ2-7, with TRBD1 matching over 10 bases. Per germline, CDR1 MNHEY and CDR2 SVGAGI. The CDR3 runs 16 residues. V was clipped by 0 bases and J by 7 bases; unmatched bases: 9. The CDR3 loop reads CASSYSTGTGALEQYF. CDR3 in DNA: TGTGCCAGCAGTTACTCGACCGGGACAGGGGCCTTAGAGCAGTACTTC.

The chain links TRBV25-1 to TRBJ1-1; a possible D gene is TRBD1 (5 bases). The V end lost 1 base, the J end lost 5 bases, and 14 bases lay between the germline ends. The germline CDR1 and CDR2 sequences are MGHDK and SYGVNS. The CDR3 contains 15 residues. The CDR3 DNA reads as TGTGCCAGCAGTGAATCGGCAGGGCTGGGTACTGAAGCTTTCTTT. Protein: CASSESAGLGTEAFF.

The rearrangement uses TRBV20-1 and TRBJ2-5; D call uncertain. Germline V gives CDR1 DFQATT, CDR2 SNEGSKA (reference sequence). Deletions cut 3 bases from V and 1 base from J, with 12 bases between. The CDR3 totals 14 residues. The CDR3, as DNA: TGCAGTGCTAGCACAGATGAGTTCCAAGAGACCCAGTACTTC. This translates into CSASTDEFQETQYF.

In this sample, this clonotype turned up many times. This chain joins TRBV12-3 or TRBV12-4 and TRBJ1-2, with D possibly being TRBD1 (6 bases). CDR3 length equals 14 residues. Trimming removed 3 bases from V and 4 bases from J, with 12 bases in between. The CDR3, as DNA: TGTGCCAGCAGTTTGGGGGCAGACGTCTATGGCTACACCTTC. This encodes CASSLGADVYGYTF.

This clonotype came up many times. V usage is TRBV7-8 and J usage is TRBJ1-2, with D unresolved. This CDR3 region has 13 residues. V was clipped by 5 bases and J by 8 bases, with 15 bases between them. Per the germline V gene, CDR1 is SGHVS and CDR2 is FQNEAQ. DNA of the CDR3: TGTGCCAGCAGCACAGACGCCCTAGGGGGCTACACCTTC. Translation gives CASSTDALGGYTF.

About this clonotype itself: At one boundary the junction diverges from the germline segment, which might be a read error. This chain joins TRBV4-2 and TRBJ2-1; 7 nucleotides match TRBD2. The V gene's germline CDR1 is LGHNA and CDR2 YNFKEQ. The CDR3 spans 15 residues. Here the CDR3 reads CASSPGPAGLDEQLF. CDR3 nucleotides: TGTGCCAGCAGCCCCGGTCCAGCGGGGCTGGATGAGCAGCTCTTC.

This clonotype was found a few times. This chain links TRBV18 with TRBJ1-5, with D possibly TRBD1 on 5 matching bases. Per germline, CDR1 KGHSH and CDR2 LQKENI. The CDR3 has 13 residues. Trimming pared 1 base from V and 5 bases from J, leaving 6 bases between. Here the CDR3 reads CASSPRGDQPQHF. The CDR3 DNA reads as TGTGCCAGCTCACCACGGGGGGATCAGCCCCAGCATTTT.

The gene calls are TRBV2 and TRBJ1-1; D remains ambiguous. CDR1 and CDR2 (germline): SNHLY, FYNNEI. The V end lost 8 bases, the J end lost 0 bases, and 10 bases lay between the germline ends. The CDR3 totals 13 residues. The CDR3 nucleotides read TGTGCCAGCGGCGGTTTCATGAACACTGAAGCTTTCTTT. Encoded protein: CASGGFMNTEAFF.

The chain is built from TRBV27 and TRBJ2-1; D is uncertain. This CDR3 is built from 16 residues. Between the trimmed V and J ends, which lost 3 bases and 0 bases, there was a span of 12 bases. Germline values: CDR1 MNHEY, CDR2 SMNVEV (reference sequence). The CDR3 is CASSLRTQSSYNEQFF. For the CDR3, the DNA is TGTGCCAGCAGTTTGCGGACCCAAAGCTCCTACAATGAGCAGTTCTTC.

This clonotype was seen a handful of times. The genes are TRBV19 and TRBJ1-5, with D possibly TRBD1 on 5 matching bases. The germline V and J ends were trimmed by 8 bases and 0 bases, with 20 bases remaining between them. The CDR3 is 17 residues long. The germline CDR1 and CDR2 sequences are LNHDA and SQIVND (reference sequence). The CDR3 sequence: CASGGGLKGGSNQPQHF. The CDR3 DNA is TGTGCCAGTGGGGGAGGGTTGAAAGGTGGTAGCAATCAGCCCCAGCATTTT.

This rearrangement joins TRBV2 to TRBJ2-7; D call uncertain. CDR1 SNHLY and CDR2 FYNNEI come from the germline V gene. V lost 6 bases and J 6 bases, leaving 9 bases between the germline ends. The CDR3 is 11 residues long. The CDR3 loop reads CASSQSLEQYF. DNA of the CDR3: TGTGCCAGCAGCCAAAGTCTCGAGCAGTACTTC.

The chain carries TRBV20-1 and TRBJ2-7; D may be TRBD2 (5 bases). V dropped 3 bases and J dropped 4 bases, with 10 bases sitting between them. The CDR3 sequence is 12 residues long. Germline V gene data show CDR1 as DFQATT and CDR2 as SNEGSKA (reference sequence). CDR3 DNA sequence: TGCAGTGCTAGCTTAGGCGGGTACGAGCAGTACTTC. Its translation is CSASLGGYEQYF.

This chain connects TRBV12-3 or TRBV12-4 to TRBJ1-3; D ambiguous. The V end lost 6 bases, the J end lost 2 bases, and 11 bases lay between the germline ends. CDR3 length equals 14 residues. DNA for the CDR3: TGTGCCAGCAGCCAAGTGGGGACTGGAAACACCATATATTTT. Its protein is CASSQVGTGNTIYF.

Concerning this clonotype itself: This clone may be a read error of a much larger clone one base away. The CDR3 DNA reads TGTGCCTGGAGTAGCGACGAGCAGTACTTC. It specifies CAWSSDEQYF. The V gene is TRBV30, the J gene TRBJ2-7; no definite D call. V was clipped by 2 bases and J by 5 bases, with 4 bases between them. Germline V gives CDR1 GTSNPN, CDR2 SVGIG (reference sequence). The CDR3 sequence is 10 residues long.

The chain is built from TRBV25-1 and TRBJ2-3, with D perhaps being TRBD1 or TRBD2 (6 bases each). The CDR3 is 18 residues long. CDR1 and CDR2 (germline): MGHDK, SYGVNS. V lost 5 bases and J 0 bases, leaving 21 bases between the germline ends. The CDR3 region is CASSNHPWQGTSTDTQYF. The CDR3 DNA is TGTGCCAGCAGTAATCATCCATGGCAGGGGACTAGCACAGATACGCAGTATTTT.